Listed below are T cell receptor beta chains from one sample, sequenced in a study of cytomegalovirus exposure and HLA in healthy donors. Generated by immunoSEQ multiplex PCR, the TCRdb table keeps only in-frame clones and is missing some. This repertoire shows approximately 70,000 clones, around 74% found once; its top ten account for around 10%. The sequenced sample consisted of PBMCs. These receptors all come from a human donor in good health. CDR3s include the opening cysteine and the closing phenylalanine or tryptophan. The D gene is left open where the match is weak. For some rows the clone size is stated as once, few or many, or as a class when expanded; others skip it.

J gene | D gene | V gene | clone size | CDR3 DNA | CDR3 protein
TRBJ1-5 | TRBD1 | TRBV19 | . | TGTGCCAGTAGTTCCACCCGGGACAGGGGCAATCAGCCCCAGCATTTT | CASSSTRDRGNQPQHF
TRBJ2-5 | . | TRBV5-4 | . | TGTGCCAGCAGCTTGGGGACCACTCTAGCGGAGACCCAGTACTTC | CASSLGTTLAETQYF
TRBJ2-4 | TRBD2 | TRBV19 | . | TGTGCCAGTAAGGGACTATATGACCTAGCCAAAAACATTCAGTACTTC | CASKGLYDLAKNIQYF
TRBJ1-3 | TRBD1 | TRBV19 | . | TGTGCCAGTGCGGACAGGGCCGGCTCTGGAAACACCATATATTTT | CASADRAGSGNTIYF
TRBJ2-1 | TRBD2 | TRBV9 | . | TGTGCCAGCAGCGTAGGGGGCGGGAGGGCCGATGAGCAGTTCTTC | CASSVGGGRADEQFF
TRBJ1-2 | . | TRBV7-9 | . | TGTGCCAGCAGCTTGATCCAGGGGTATGGCTACACCTTC | CASSLIQGYGYTF
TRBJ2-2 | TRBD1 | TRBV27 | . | TGTGCCAGCAGGGATCCAACAGGGGCCACCGGGGAGCTGTTTTTT | CASRDPTGATGELFF
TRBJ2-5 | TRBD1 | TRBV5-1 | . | TGCGCCAGCACCGGACAGGGTGGTGGGGAGACCCAGTACTTC | CASTGQGGGETQYF
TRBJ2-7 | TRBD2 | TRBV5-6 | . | TGTGCCAGCAGCCTCCCCCTTAGCGGGAGAAGGCACGAGCAGTACTTC | CASSLPLSGRRHEQYF
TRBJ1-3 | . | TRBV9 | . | TGTGCCAGCAGCGTAGGGGGCAGGGCCTCTGGAAACACCATATATTTT | CASSVGGRASGNTIYF
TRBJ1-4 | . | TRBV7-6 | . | TGTGCCAGCAGCTTCACAGGATTTGCTACTAATGAAAAACTGTTTTTT | CASSFTGFATNEKLFF
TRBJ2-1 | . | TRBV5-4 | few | TGTGCCAGCAGCTCCCGTAAGGACAGCTCCTACAATGAGCAGTTCTTC | CASSSRKDSSYNEQFF
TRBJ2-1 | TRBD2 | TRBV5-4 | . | TGTGCCAGCAGCTCCGGGACTAGCGGGTTCAATGAGCAGTTCTTC | CASSSGTSGFNEQFF
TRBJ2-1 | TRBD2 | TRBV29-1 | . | TGCAGCGTGGGGGGGGTTCACGGGAGCAATGAGCAGTTCTTC | CSVGGVHGSNEQFF
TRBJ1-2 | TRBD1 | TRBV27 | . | TGTGCCAGCAGTTCCTCCCCTCTGACAGGGGCTAACTATGGCTACACCTTC | CASSSSPLTGANYGYTF
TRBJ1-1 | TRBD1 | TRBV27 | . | TGTGCCAGCAGTTTATACCCGGGACAGTGGAACTCAATGACTGAAGCTTTCTTT | CASSLYPGQWNSMTEAFF
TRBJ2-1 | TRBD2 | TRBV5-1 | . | TGCGCCAGCAGCTTTCCGACTAGCGGGCCCTACAATGAGCAGTTCTTC | CASSFPTSGPYNEQFF
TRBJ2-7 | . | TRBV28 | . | TGTGCCAGCACTGATCAGCGGGTCTCCTACGAGCAGTACTTC | CASTDQRVSYEQYF
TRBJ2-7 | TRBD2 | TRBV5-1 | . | TGCGCCAGCAGAGTCACTAGCGGGAGCTCCTACGAGCAGTACTTC | CASRVTSGSSYEQYF
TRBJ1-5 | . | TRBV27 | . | TGTGCCAGCAGTAGATCCCGGTTGGGGCAACCCCCGAGTGAGCCCCAGCATTTT | CASSRSRLGQPPSEPQHF
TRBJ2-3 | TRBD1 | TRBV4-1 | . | TGCGCCAGCAGCCGGGACAGGACCACTAGCACAGATACGCAGTATTTT | CASSRDRTTSTDTQYF
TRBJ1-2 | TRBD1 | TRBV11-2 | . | TGTGCCAGCAGCTTAGTGAGGGGACAGGGGTATGGCTACACCTTC | CASSLVRGQGYGYTF
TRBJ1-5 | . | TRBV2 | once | TGTGCCAGCAGCGGGGGAAGGGGCAATCAGCCCCAGCATTTT | CASSGGRGNQPQHF
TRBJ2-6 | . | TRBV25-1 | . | TGTGCCAGCAGTGAATCAGTCACCTCTGGGGCCAACGTCCTGACTTTC | CASSESVTSGANVLTF
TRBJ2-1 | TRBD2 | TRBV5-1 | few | TGCGCCAGCAGCCCCGCGGGAGAGGGTTCCTACAATGAGCAGTTCTTC | CASSPAGEGSYNEQFF
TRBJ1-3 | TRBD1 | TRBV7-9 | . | TGTGCCAGCAGCCGGGACAGTGGAAACACCATATATTTT | CASSRDSGNTIYF
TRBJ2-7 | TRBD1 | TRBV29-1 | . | TGCAGCGGTGCACAGGACAGGGGGCAAGAGCAGTACTTC | CSGAQDRGQEQYF
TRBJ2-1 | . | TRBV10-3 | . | TGTGCCATCAGCCCTAGTAATAGAGTCTCAGCCTACAATGAGCAGTTCTTC | CAISPSNRVSAYNEQFF
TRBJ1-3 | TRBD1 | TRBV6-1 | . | TGTGCCAGCACCAGGGGGCTTGGAAACACCATATATTTT | CASTRGLGNTIYF
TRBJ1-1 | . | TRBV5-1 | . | TGCGCCAGCAGCTTGTTCTGGGGGGGGTCGTGGACTGAAGCTTTCTTT | CASSLFWGGSWTEAFF
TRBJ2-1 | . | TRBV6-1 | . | TGTGCCAGCAGTGGAGGCGGCAGGGCCCTATACAATGAGCAGTTCTTC | CASSGGGRALYNEQFF
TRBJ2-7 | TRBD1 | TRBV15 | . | TGTGCCACCAGCATTACGTCGGGGGACAGGTCTTACGAGCAGTACTTC | CATSITSGDRSYEQYF
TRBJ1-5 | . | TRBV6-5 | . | TGTGCCAGCAGCCCCTATCAGCCCCAGCATTTT | CASSPYQPQHF
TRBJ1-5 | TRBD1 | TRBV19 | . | TGTGCCAGTAGTCAACAGGGGGGGAATCAGCCCCAGCATTTT | CASSQQGGNQPQHF
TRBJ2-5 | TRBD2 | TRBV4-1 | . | TGCGCCAGCAGCCAAAGACTAGCGGGAGGGCTGGAGACCCAGTACTTC | CASSQRLAGGLETQYF
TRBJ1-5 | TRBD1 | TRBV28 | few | TGTGCCAGCAGTCCCGGGACAGGGGGACAGCCCCAGCATTTT | CASSPGTGGQPQHF
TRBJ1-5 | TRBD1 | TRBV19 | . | TGTGCCAGTAGTATCAGGGGACAGGGAGGCAATCAGCCCCAGCATTTT | CASSIRGQGGNQPQHF